This entry features one T cell receptor (beta chain) sequence. The trim removed 1 base at V and 3 bases at J, leaving 5 bases unmatched. The CDR3 totals 16 residues. In germline, CDR1 is ENHRY, CDR2 SYGVKD. The data were obtained in a study of blood T cell repertoires in COVID-19. Background on the study: COVID-19 samples collected from the United States, Italy and Spain covered acute and convalescent phases.

TCRdb's copy holds only in-frame clones and misses some; the assay was immunoSEQ multiplex PCR. The sample yields some 11,000 clones, 88% seen once. Sequences were obtained from peripheral blood. This receptor was taken from a human donor in a cohort sampled during active COVID-19. The chain is built from TRBV10-3 and TRBJ2-3; 9 bases are a match to TRBD1. The CDR3 sequence: CAISELDRGTTDTQYF. CDR3 bases: TGTGCCATCAGTGAGTTGGACAGGGGAACAACAGATACGCAGTATTTT.